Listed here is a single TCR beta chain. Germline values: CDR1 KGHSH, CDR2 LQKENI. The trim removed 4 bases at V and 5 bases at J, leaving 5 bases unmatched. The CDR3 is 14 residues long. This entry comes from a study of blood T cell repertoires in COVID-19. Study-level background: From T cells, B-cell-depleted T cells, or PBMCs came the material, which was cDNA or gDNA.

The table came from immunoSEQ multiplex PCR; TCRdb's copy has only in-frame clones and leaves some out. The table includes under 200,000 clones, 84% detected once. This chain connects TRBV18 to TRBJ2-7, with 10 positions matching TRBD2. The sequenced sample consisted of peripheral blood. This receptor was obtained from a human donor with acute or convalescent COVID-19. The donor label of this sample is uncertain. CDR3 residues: CASSQLAGVDEQYF. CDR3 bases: TGTGCCAGCTCACAGCTAGCGGGAGTCGACGAGCAGTACTTC.